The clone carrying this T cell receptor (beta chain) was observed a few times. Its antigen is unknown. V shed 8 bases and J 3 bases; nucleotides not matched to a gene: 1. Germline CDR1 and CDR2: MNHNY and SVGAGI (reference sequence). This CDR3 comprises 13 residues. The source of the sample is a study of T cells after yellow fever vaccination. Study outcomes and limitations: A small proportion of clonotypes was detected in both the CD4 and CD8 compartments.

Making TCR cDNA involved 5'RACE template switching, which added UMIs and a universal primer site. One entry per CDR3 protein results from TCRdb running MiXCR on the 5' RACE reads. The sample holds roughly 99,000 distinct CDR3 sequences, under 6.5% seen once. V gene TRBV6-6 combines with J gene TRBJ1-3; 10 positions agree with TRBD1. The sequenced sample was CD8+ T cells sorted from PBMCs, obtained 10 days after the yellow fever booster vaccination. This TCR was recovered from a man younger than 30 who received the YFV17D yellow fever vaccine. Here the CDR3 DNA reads TGTGCCAGCGGACAGGGGGGTGGAAACACCATATATTTT. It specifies CASGQGGGNTIYF.